The text below deals with one T cell receptor beta chain. Its antigen is currently unknown. These data are taken from a study of molecular identifiers for immune sequencing clone quantification. Overall study: Replicates involved a five-way split of RNA from roughly 18,000 or 92,000 naive CD8 cells, with sequencing of four. Study-wide results and limits: Barcode-sharing identical TCR molecules could underestimate highly expanded clone sizes. Spiked Jurkat TCR RNA equivalent to one cell reportedly surfaced among some 1 million naive cells.

Bulk TCR libraries were made with methods that had been previously described and with listed TCR primers. TCRdb reprocessed the PCR reads via MiXCR and lists one record per CDR3 protein. The sample has 250,000 to 400,000 distinct CDR3 sequences, over 20% seen once. Trimming left V 1 base short and J 1 base short, with 8 bases between. This CDR3 region has 14 residues. Germline lookup yields CDR1 MGHDK and CDR2 SYGVNS. This sequence joins TRBV25-1 and TRBJ2-7; D remains ambiguous. Sequencing was carried out using naive CD8+ T cells from blood, with Jurkat cell RNA spiked in. Regarding subset: FACS-sorted CD8+CD4-CCR7+CD45RA+ naive T cells. The receptor comes from a human donor in good health. Some libraries in this study had Jurkat cell RNA spiked in. The CDR3 protein is CASSESRLSYEQYF. The CDR3 DNA is TGTGCCAGCAGTGAATCAAGGCTATCCTACGAGCAGTACTTC.